This TCR beta chain derives from a study of shared clonotypes between healthy human individuals. Study-level information: CD4 naive and CD4 memory each took three plates per donor, while CD8 naive took two and CD8 memory one. Overall study findings and caveats: Across subsets, estimated richness was generally greater for naive than for memory populations.

CD45RA-negative memory and CD45RA+ naive subsets were split from the CD4+ cells. Notes on this clone: The antigen remains undetermined.

Deletions cut 6 bases from V and 7 bases from J, with 16 bases between. Germline V gene data show CDR1 as SQVTM and CDR2 as ANQGSEA. The CDR3 length is 13 residues. Under the authors' procedure: ImmunoSEQ only sent back junction sequences with no quality scores, so filtering was done differently. This table comes from immunoSEQ multiplex PCR, and its TCRdb copy is limited to in-frame clones, with some not included. The DNA was the basis for D and trimming; V, J and clone size are from that table. This sample has some 1,100,000 clones, with approximately 78% found just once. The chain has TRBV29-1 and TRBJ2-1; D might be TRBD1 (6 bases). The sample taken for sequencing was memory CD4+ T cells from PBMCs. Subset meaning: CD45RA-negative fraction. This TCR was recovered from a man younger than 30 in good health. Some clones in this sample may be carry-over from other donors' samples. Here the CDR3 reads CSVRGQYTNEQFF. The CDR3 DNA reads TGCAGCGTAAGAGGACAGTATACGAATGAGCAGTTCTTC.